The 14 T cell receptor beta chains below come from one sample, sequenced in a study of blood T cell repertoires in COVID-19. This table comes from immunoSEQ multiplex PCR, and its TCRdb copy is limited to in-frame clones, with some not included. Of around 99,000 clones in the sample, roughly 88% are singletons; the top ten hold roughly 7.9%. Sequenced: peripheral blood. These receptors were obtained from a woman aged 80 or over with active or convalescent COVID-19.

The chain is built from TRBV18 and TRBJ2-1, with 8 bases matching TRBD1. V lost 2 bases and J lost 4; bases outside the gene matches: 10. Germline CDR1 reads KGHSH; CDR2 reads LQKENI. The CDR3 is 17 residues long. Here the CDR3 DNA reads TGTGCCAGCTCACCAGCCTCGCCGCAGGGGGCTTACAATGAGCAGTTCTTC. This translates into CASSPASPQGAYNEQFF.

The gene calls are TRBV27 and TRBJ2-7, with a tentative D call TRBD2 (7 bases). The germline CDR1 and CDR2 sequences are MNHEY and SMNVEV (reference sequence). Between the trimmed V and J ends, which lost 6 bases and 2 bases, there was a span of 20 bases. The CDR3 has 16 amino acids. CDR3 sequence reads: CASRWLFGGRTYEQYF. The CDR3 DNA reads TGTGCCAGCAGGTGGCTCTTCGGGGGGCGAACCTACGAGCAGTACTTC.

This sequence joins TRBV5-1 and TRBJ2-7; TRBD1 agrees at 8 bases. CDR1 and CDR2 from the germline V gene are SGHRS and YFSETQ. The CDR3 is made up of 15 amino acids. V lost 1 base and J lost 5; bases outside the gene matches: 8. CDR3 loop: CASSLLGQVFHEQYF. CDR3 DNA sequence: TGCGCCAGCAGCTTGTTGGGACAGGTATTCCACGAGCAGTACTTC.

This clone appeared a single time. This chain connects TRBV6-5 to TRBJ1-2; 9 bases agree with TRBD1. V lost 6 bases and J lost 6; bases outside the gene matches: 2. This CDR3 is 12 amino acids long. From germline, CDR1 is MNHEY and CDR2 SVGAGI. The CDR3 reads CASSGTGHGYTF. In DNA form, the CDR3 reads TGTGCCAGCAGCGGGACAGGGCATGGCTACACCTTC.

The chain uses TRBV6-6 and TRBJ1-5, with a tentative D call TRBD1 (6 bases). Germline CDR1 and CDR2: MNHNY and SVGAGI (reference sequence). The CDR3 is 16 amino acids. Trimming took 5 bases from V and 1 from J, leaving 15 bases between them. The chain's CDR3 is CASSPQGRASNQPQHF. DNA for the CDR3: TGTGCCAGCAGTCCCCAGGGGAGGGCGAGCAATCAGCCCCAGCATTTT.

This clone was detected a few times. The rearrangement links TRBV2 to TRBJ2-7; D is undetermined. The germline CDR1 and CDR2 sequences are SNHLY and FYNNEI. The CDR3 is 12 residues long. V lost 4 bases and J lost 3, with 7 bases in between. For the CDR3, the DNA is TGTGCCAGCAGTGTAGCTCACTACGAGCAGTACTTC. This translates into CASSVAHYEQYF.

V usage is TRBV5-1 and J usage is TRBJ2-7; 12 nucleotides match TRBD2. The CDR3 is 18 residues long. The J segment lost 4 bases and the V segment lost 3 bases, leaving 14 bases of the junction unmatched. Germline CDR1 reads SGHRS; CDR2 reads YFSETQ. Here the CDR3 reads CASSSPPGTSGRRYEQYF. The CDR3, as DNA: TGCGCCAGCAGCTCGCCCCCGGGAACTAGCGGGAGGAGGTACGAGCAGTACTTC.

V and J are TRBV5-4 and TRBJ2-7; TRBD1 might be the D (7 bases). Germline V gene sequence: CDR1 SGHNT, CDR2 YYREEE (reference sequence). CDR3 length: 14 amino acids. Trimming stripped 4 bases from V and 1 base from J, with 12 bases between. CDR3 DNA: TGTGCCAGCAGCGGAGGGGGCGTTTCCTACGAGCAGTACTTC. Its protein is CASSGGGVSYEQYF.

This clone was seen once. The chain has TRBV6-1 and TRBJ2-7; 8 bases are a match to TRBD1. The trim removed 1 base at V and 2 bases at J, leaving 4 bases unmatched. The CDR3 is made up of 15 amino acids. CDR1 is MNHNS and CDR2 is SASEGT in the germline V gene. CDR3 region: CASSEVDRVPYEQYF. The CDR3 coding sequence is TGTGCCAGCAGTGAAGTGGACAGGGTGCCCTACGAGCAGTACTTC.

CDR3 in DNA: TGTGCCAGCAGGCCTTTAGGACAGGGAAGAATTCAGCCCCAGCATTTT. It is translated as CASRPLGQGRIQPQHF. J is TRBJ1-5 and V is TRBV28; 8 positions match TRBD1. V shed 6 bases, J shed 6 bases, and the junction held 13 bases outside the gene matches. Germline V gene data show CDR1 as MDHEN and CDR2 as SYDVKM. The CDR3 spans 16 residues.

This sequence joins TRBV5-1 and TRBJ2-1; 8 bases match TRBD1. With V trimmed by 1 base and J by 9 bases, 12 bases remained unmatched. There are 16 residues in the CDR3. From germline, CDR1 is SGHRS and CDR2 YFSETQ. The CDR3 nucleotides are TGCGCCAGCAGCTTGTCCGGGACAGGAAAAAAGGGTGAGCAGTTCTTC. Amino acids: CASSLSGTGKKGEQFF.

The J gene is TRBJ2-1, the V gene TRBV7-3, with 7 bases identical to TRBD1. There are 15 residues in the CDR3. The germline V gene encodes CDR1 SGHTA and CDR2 FQGTGA. The V and J ends lost 5 bases and 4 bases, in that order; junction bases with no gene match: 8. The CDR3 reads CASSTSGTEYNEQFF. The CDR3 DNA reads TGTGCCAGCAGCACTTCCGGGACAGAATACAATGAGCAGTTCTTC. The full variable domain, in which reference TRBV7-3 and TRBJ2-1 provide the parts outside the CDR3, is GAGVSQTPSNKVTEKGKYVELRCDPISGHTALYWYRQSLGQGPEFLIYFQGTGAADDSGLPNDRFFAVRPEGSVSTLKIQRTERGDSAVYLCASSTSGTEYNEQFFGPGTRLTVL.

The rearrangement uses TRBV11-3 and TRBJ2-5, with 11 bases that match TRBD2. The ends lost 1 base at V and 2 bases at J; junction bases unmatched: 0. The CDR3 has 15 residues. Germline values: CDR1 SGHNT, CDR2 YENEEA. CDR3 protein: CASSLGLAGQETQYF. The CDR3 nucleotides are TGTGCCAGCAGCTTAGGACTAGCGGGACAAGAGACCCAGTACTTC.

V gene TRBV5-1 combines with J gene TRBJ2-5; perhaps TRBD2 as D (5 bases). Trimming stripped 2 bases from V and 1 base from J, with 21 bases between. CDR3 length: 18 amino acids. CDR1 and CDR2 (germline): SGHRS, YFSETQ. Here the CDR3 DNA reads TGCGCCAGCAGCTTCATATTTGAGGGCCCCTTCGCCCAAGAGACCCAGTACTTC. The encoded protein is CASSFIFEGPFAQETQYF.